This T cell receptor (beta chain) was identified during a study of T cell responses to AZD1222 COVID-19 vaccine. Findings and limits, study-wide: Vaccine-associated CD4 TCRs ranged over spike, dominating at 160-218 and 743-854.

The germline gives CDR1 MNHEY, CDR2 SVGAGI. The CDR3 runs to 15 residues. V lost 2 bases to trimming and J lost 2 bases, with 13 bases between them. Regarding this clone: Its antigen remains unidentified.

TCRdb's table, derived via immunoSEQ multiplex PCR, lists solely in-frame clones and lacks some. The sample shows some 140,000 clones, around 90% of them seen only once. This sequence joins TRBV6-5 and TRBJ2-7; possibly TRBD1 or TRBD2 for D (6 bases each). This clonotype was sampled from an adult in good health. The sequences come from peripheral blood, collected on day 0 of AZD1222 vaccination. CDR3 sequence reads: CASSYDPGGTYEQYF. The CDR3 coding sequence is TGTGCCAGCAGTTACGACCCCGGGGGCACCTACGAGCAGTACTTC.